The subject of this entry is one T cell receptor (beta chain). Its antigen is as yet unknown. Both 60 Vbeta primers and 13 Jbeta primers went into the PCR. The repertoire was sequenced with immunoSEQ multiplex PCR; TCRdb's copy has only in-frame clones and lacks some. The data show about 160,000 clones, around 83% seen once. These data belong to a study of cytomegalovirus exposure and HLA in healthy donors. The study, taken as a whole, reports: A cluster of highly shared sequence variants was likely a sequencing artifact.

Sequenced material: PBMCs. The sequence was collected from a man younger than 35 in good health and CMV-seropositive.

CDR3 DNA: TGTGCCAGCAGCCTACAGGGGGTCTCCTACGAGCAGTACTTC. It codes for CASSLQGVSYEQYF. The rearrangement links TRBV6-5 to TRBJ2-7, with 8 bases fitting TRBD1. Germline CDR1 reads MNHEY; CDR2 reads SVGAGI. The V gene end was trimmed by 6 bases and the J gene end by 0 bases; junction bases not matched to a gene: 4. The CDR3 runs to 14 residues.